This entry is about one T cell receptor beta chain. Its antigen is not identified. These data originate in a study of graft-versus-host responses after intestinal transplantation. Across the whole study: Recipients got multivisceral, liver-intestinal, or isolated intestinal transplants. The recipients all started with anti-thymocyte globulin induction and then took tacrolimus and steroids for 3 to 4 years. Study-wide findings and caveats: GvH clones were found in recipient marrow; some appeared first in ileum or blood.

Here immunoSEQ multiplex PCR was the method, and the copy in TCRdb shows in-frame clones only, minus some. The sample has under 140,000 clones, just over 90% seen once. Trimming shortened V by 0 bases and J by 2 bases, and 11 bases separated the two germline ends. Per germline, CDR1 MNHEY and CDR2 SVGAGI. The CDR3 is 15 amino acids. This clonotype was obtained from a human donor who received an intestinal transplant. Sequenced material: unstimulated CD8+ T cells sorted from spleen or lymph node cells, taken before intestinal transplant. This chain links TRBV6-5 with TRBJ2-7; possibly TRBD1 for D (6 bases). CDR3 region: CASSYSGAGAYEQYF. CDR3 in DNA: TGTGCCAGCAGTTACTCGGGGGCAGGAGCCTACGAGCAGTACTTC.